Each of the 3 T cell receptor beta chains below was sequenced from the same sample in a study of blood T cell repertoires in COVID-19. Clones were read by immunoSEQ multiplex PCR, and TCRdb kept only the in-frame ones, dropping some. This sample has about 340,000 clones, with about 88% found just once. The sequencing sample was made of peripheral blood. The receptor source for this set is a woman between 70 and 85 years old with COVID-19, enrolled during active disease.

The chain has TRBV12-3 or TRBV12-4 and TRBJ2-7, with D perhaps matching TRBD1 (6 bases). Trimming stripped 5 bases from V and 4 bases from J, with 12 bases between. The CDR3 loop spans 13 amino acids. CDR3 bases: TGTGCCAGCAGTCTCTCACAGGGTTACGAGCAGTACTTC. This codes for CASSLSQGYEQYF.

The chain recombines TRBV4-2 with TRBJ1-4; possible D gene TRBD1, 6 bases. V gave up 0 bases and J gave up 3 bases, with 11 bases separating them. The CDR3 spans 16 residues. In germline, CDR1 is LGHNA, CDR2 YNFKEQ. The CDR3 loop is CASSQEWGPSNEKLFF. DNA of the CDR3: TGTGCCAGCAGCCAAGAGTGGGGGCCGTCTAATGAAAAACTGTTTTTT.

The rearrangement links TRBV2 to TRBJ2-3; no clear D gene. The V end lost 7 bases, the J end lost 0 bases, and 11 bases lay between the germline ends. This CDR3 is 14 amino acids long. The germline gives CDR1 SNHLY, CDR2 FYNNEI. The CDR3 sequence is CASTGHLSTDTQYF. In DNA form, the CDR3 reads TGTGCCAGCACGGGTCATTTGAGCACAGATACGCAGTATTTT. The complete variable domain, with remaining parts taken from reference TRBV2 and TRBJ2-3, reads EPEVTQTPSHQVTQMGQEVILRCVPISNHLYFYWYRQILGQKVEFLVSFYNNEISEKSEIFDDQFSVERPDGSNFTLKIRSTKLEDSAMYFCASTGHLSTDTQYFGPGTRLTVL.